This TCR beta chain appears in the sequencing data of a study of cytomegalovirus exposure and HLA in healthy donors. Comment on this clone: No antigen is known for it.

Germline V CDR1 and CDR2: LNHDA, SQIVND (reference sequence). Trimming pared 5 bases from V and 6 bases from J, leaving 14 bases between. This CDR3 is 14 amino acids long. Here immunoSEQ multiplex PCR was the method, and the copy in TCRdb shows in-frame clones only, minus some. Counted here are approximately 65,000 clones, about 89% occurring once; the ten biggest clones make up just over 3%. Study-level findings and limits: A classifier reportedly called cytomegalovirus status with high sensitivity and specificity.

The specimen sequenced was PBMCs. The receptor was isolated from a young man in good health and CMV-seronegative. This chain uses TRBV19 with TRBJ1-3; unclear D gene. The DNA for the CDR3 is TGTGCCAGTAGTGGAGGAACCGTCGCAAACACCATATATTTT. Protein sequence: CASSGGTVANTIYF. The whole variable domain, remainder taken from reference TRBV19 and TRBJ1-3, is DGGITQSPKYLFRKEGQNVTLSCEQNLNHDAMYWYRQDPGQGLRLIYYSQIVNDFQKGDIAEGYSVSREKKESFPLTVTSAQKNPTAFYLCASSGGTVANTIYFGEGSWLTVV.